The source of this TCR beta chain is a study of blood T cell repertoires in COVID-19. Data came from immunoSEQ multiplex PCR; TCRdb stores just in-frame clones and leaves some out. Of around 300,000 clones listed, around 83% are singletons. V lost 3 bases and J 5 bases, leaving 17 bases between the germline ends. The CDR3 length is 17 residues. Per the germline V gene, CDR1 is KGHSH and CDR2 is LQKENI. The receptor comes from a young man with active or convalescent COVID-19. Source material: peripheral blood. This chain uses TRBV18 with TRBJ1-6, with D possibly matching TRBD1 (5 bases). The CDR3 nucleotides are TGTGCCAGCTCACCGTCTCGAGTCGGGGGAGATAATTCACCCCTCCACTTT. Its translation: CASSPSRVGGDNSPLHF.